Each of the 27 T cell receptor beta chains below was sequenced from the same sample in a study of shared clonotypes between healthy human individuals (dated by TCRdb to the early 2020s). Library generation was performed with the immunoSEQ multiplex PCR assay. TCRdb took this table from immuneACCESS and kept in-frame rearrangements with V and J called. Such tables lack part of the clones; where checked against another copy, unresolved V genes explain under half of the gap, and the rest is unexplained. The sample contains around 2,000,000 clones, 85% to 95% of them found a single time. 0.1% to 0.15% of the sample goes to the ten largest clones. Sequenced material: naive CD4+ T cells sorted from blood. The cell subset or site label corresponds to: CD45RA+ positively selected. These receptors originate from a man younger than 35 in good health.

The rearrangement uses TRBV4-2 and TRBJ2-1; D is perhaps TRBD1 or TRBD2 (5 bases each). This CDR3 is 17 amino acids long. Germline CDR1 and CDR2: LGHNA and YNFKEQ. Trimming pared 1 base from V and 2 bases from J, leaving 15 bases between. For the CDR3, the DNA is TGTGCCAGCAGCCAAGGTGACCGGGACCCAGCCTACAATGAGCAGTTCTTC. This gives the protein CASSQGDRDPAYNEQFF.

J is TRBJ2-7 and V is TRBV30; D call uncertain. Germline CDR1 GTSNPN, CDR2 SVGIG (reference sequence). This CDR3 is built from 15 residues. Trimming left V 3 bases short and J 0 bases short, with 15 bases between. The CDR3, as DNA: TGTGCCTGGAGACGTGCAAGGGTCAGCTCCTACGAGCAGTACTTC. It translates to CAWRRARVSSYEQYF.

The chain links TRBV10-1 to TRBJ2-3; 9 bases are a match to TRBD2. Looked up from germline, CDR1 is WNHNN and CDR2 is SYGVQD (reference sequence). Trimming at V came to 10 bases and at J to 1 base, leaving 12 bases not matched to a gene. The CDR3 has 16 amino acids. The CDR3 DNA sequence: TGCGCCAAAAAGGTTAGCGGGGGAAAGCGCACAGATACGCAGTATTTT. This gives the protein CAKKVSGGKRTDTQYF.

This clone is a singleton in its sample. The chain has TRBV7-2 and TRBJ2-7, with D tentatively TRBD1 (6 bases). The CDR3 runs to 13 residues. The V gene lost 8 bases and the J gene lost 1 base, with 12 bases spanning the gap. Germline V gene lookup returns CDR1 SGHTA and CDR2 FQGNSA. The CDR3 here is CASGQRGSYEQYF. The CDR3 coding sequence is TGTGCCAGCGGCCAAAGGGGGTCCTACGAGCAGTACTTC.

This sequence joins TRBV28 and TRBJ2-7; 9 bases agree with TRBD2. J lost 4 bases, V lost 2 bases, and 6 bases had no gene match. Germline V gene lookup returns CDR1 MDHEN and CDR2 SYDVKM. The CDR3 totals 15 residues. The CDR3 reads CASSLITSGSYEQYF. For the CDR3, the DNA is TGTGCCAGCAGTTTAATTACTAGCGGGTCTTACGAGCAGTACTTC.

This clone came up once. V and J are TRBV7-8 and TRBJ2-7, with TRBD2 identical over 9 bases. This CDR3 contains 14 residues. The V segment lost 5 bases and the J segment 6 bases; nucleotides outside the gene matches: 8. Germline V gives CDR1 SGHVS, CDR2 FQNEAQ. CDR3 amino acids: CASSPGLARGEQYF. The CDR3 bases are TGTGCCAGCAGCCCGGGACTAGCAAGAGGCGAGCAGTACTTC.

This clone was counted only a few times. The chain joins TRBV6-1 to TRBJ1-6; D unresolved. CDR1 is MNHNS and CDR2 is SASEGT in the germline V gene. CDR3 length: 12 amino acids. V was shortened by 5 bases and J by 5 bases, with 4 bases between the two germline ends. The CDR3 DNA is TGTGCCAGCAGTCAAGATAATTCACCCCTCCACTTT. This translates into CASSQDNSPLHF.

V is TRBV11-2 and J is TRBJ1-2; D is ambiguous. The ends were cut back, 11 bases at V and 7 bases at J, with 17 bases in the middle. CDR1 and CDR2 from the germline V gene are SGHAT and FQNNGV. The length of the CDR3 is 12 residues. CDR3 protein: CAAAEGGSGYTF. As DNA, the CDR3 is TGTGCCGCGGCCGAGGGCGGGAGTGGCTACACCTTC.

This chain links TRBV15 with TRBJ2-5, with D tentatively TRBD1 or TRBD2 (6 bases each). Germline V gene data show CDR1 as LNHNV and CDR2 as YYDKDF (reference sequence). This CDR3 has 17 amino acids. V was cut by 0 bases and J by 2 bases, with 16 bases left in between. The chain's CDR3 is CATSRDVTRGTQETQYF. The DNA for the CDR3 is TGTGCCACCAGCAGAGATGTGACGAGGGGGACTCAAGAGACCCAGTACTTC. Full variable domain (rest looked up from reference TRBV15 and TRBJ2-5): DAMVIQNPRYQVTQFGKPVTLSCSQTLNHNVMYWYQQKSSQAPKLLFHYYDKDFNNEADTPDNFQSRRPNTSFCFLDIRSPGLGDTAMYLCATSRDVTRGTQETQYFGPGTRLLVL.

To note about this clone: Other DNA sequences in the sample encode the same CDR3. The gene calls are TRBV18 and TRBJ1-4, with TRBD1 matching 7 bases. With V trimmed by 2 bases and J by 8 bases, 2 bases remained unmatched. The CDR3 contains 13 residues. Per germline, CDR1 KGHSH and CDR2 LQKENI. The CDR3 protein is CASSPVRGEKLFF. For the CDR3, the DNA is TGTGCCAGCTCACCAGTCAGGGGGGAAAAACTGTTTTTT.

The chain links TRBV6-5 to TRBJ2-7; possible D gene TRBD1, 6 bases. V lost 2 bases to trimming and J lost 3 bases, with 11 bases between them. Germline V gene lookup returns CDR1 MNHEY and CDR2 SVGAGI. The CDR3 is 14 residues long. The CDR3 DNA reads TGTGCCAGCAGTTACGCCCGACAGGACTACGAGCAGTACTTC. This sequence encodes CASSYARQDYEQYF.

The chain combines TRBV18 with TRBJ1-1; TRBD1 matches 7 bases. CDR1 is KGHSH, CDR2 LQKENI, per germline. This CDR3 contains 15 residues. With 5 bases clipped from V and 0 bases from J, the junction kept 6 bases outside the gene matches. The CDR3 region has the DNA TGTGCCAGCTCATTTCCAGGGGGGATGAACACTGAAGCTTTCTTT. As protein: CASSFPGGMNTEAFF.

CDR3 residues: CASSVGSSGGPYEQYF. In DNA, the CDR3 is TGTGCCAGCAGCGTAGGGTCTAGCGGGGGCCCCTACGAGCAGTACTTC. V and J are TRBV9 and TRBJ2-7; the match to TRBD2 covers 10 bases. CDR1 is SGDLS and CDR2 is YYNGEE in the germline V gene. V was clipped by 0 bases and J by 2 bases; unmatched bases: 5. There are 16 residues in the CDR3.

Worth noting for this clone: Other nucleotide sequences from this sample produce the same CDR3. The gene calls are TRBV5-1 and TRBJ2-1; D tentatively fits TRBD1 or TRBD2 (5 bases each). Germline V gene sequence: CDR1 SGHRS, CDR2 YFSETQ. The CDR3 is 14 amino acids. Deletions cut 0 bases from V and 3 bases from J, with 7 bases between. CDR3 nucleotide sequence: TGCGCCAGCAGCTTGGGGGACCTCTACAATGAGCAGTTCTTC. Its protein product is CASSLGDLYNEQFF.

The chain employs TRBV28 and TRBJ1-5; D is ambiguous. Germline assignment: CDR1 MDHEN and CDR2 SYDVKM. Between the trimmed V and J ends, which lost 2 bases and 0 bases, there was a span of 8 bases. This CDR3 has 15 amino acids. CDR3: CASSLPLYSNQPQHF. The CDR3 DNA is TGTGCCAGCAGTTTACCCTTATATAGCAATCAGCCCCAGCATTTT.

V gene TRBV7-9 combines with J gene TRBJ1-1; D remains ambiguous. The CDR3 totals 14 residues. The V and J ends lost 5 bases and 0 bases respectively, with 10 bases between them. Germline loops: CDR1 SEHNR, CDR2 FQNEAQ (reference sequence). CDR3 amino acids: CASSHAPVNTEAFF. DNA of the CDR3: TGTGCCAGCAGCCACGCCCCGGTGAACACTGAAGCTTTCTTT. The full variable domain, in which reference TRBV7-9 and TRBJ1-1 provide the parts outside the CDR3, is DTGVSQNPRHKITKRGQNVTFRCDPISEHNRLYWYRQTLGQGPEFLTYFQNEAQLEKSRLLSDRFSAERPKGSFSTLEIQRTEQGDSAMYLCASSHAPVNTEAFFGQGTRLTVV.

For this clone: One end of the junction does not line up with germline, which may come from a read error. CDR3 sequence reads: CATWDRVNSSQPQHF. The CDR3 DNA sequence: TGTGCCACCTGGGACAGGGTGAATAGCAGTCAGCCCCAGCATTTT. The genes are TRBV10-3 and TRBJ1-5; 9 bases map to TRBD1. The germline CDR1 and CDR2 sequences are ENHRY and SYGVKD. This CDR3 is built from 15 residues.

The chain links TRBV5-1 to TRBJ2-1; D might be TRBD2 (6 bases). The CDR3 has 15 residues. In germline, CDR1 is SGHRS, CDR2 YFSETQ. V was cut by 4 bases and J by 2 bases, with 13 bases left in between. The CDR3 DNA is TGCGCCAGCAGCCCCGGACGGACTACCTACAATGAGCAGTTCTTC. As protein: CASSPGRTTYNEQFF.

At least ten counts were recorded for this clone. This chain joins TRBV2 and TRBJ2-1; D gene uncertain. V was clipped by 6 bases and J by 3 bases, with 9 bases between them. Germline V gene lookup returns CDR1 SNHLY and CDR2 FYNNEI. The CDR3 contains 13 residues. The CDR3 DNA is TGTGCCAGCAGGGCGACAAACTACAATGAGCAGTTCTTC. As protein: CASRATNYNEQFF.

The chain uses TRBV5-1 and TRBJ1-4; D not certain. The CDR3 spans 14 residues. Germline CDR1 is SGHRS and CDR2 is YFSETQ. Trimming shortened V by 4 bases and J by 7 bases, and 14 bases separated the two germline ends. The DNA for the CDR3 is TGCGCCAGCAGCCGACTCGCCGAGGGTGAAAAACTGTTTTTT. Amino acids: CASSRLAEGEKLFF.

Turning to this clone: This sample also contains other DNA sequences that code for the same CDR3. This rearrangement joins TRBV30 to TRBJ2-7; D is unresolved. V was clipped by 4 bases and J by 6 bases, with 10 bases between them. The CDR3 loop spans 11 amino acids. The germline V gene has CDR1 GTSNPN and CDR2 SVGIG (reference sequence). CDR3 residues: CAWKGSSEQYF. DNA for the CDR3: TGTGCCTGGAAAGGTTCGTCCGAGCAGTACTTC.

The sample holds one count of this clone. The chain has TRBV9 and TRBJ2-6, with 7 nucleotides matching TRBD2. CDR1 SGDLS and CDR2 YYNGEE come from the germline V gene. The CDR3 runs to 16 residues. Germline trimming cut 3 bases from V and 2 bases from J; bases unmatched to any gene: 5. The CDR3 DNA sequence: TGTGCCAGCAGCGCCCATGGGGGGGCTGGGGCCAACGTCCTGACTTTC. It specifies CASSAHGGAGANVLTF.

The CDR3 DNA sequence: TGTGCCAGCAGCCGGGACAGGGTGTCGCAGTATTTT. Its translation: CASSRDRVSQYF. V and J are TRBV6-5 and TRBJ2-3; 9 nucleotides line up with TRBD1. CDR1 MNHEY and CDR2 SVGAGI come from the germline V gene. The CDR3 has 12 amino acids. Germline trimming cut 6 bases from V and 10 bases from J; bases unmatched to any gene: 5.

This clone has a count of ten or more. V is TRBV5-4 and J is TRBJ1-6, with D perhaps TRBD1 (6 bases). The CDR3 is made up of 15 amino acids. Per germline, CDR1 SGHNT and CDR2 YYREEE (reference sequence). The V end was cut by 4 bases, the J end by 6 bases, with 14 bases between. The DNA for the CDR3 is TGTGCCAGCAGCCCCACCGGGACACCTAATTCACCCCTCCACTTT. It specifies CASSPTGTPNSPLHF.

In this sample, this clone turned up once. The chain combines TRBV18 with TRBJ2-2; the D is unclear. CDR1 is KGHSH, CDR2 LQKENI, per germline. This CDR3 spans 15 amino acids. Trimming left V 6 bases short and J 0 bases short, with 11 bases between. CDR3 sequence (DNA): TGTGCCAGCTCCCTAAATGCCCCGAACACCGGGGAGCTGTTTTTT. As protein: CASSLNAPNTGELFF.

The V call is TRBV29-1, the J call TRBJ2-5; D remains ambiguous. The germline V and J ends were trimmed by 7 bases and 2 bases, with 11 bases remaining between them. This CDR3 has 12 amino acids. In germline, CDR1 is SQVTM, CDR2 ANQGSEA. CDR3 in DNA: TGCAGCGCCGGATTGAAACAAGAGACCCAGTACTTC. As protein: CSAGLKQETQYF.

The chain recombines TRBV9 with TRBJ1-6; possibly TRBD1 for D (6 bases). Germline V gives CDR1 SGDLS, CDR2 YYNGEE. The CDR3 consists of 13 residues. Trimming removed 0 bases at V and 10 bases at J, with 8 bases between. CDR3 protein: CASSVVGGSPLHF. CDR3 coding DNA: TGTGCCAGCAGCGTAGTGGGGGGCTCACCCCTCCACTTT.